This TCR beta chain came from a study of technical replicates of blood from several donors. The CDR3 is 16 amino acids. Germline CDR1 is LNHDA and CDR2 is SQIVND (reference sequence). The V and J ends lost 2 bases and 1 base respectively, with 14 bases between them. The assay was immunoSEQ multiplex PCR, and TCRdb's table has in-frame clones only and misses some. The sample has 65,000 to 80,000 clones; roughly 96% are singletons. The sample consisted of T cells isolated from PBMCs. The J gene is TRBJ1-1, the V gene TRBV19; D ambiguous. The clonotype originates from a human donor in good health. CDR3 DNA: TGTGCCAGTAGTATAATTCCGGGGTCAGGGAACACTGAAGCTTTCTTT. Translating gives CASSIIPGSGNTEAFF.